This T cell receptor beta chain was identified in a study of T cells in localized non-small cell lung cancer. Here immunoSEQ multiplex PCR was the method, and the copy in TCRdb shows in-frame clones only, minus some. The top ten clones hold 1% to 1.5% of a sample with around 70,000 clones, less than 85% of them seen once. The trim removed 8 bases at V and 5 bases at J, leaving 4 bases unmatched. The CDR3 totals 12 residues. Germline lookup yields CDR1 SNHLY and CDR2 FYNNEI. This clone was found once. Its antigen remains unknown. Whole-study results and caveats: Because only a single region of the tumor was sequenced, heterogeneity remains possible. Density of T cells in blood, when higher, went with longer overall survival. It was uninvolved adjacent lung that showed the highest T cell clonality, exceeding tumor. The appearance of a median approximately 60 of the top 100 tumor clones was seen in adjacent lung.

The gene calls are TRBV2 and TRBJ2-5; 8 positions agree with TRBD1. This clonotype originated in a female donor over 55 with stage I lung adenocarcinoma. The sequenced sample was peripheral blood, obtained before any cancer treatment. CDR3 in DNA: TGTGCCAGCGGCAGGGGGCTGGAGACCCAGTACTTC. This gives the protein CASGRGLETQYF.